Included here is one T cell receptor (beta chain) sequence, with context. Its antigen is not known. The sample comes from a study of CD8+ T cells in alopecia areata. Whole-study findings and limits: Lesional tissue from the scalp (especially in alopecia totalis/universalis) showed higher clonality than normal scalp. Alphabeta T cells residing in normal skin are also sequenced in scalp samples.

As the sequencing template, cDNA was produced by extracting RNA and reverse transcribing it. The protocol was immunoSEQ multiplex PCR, while the TCRdb copy is restricted to in-frame clones and leaves out a portion. The repertoire includes some 160,000 clones, 62% of them detected once, and 35% to 40% sits in the top ten. Cell sorting was applied to PBMCs, and CD4+ and CD8+ T cells were collected. V was trimmed by 6 bases and J by 10 bases, leaving 27 bases between them. This CDR3 region has 16 residues. Per germline, CDR1 SGHVS and CDR2 FQNEAQ. The specimen was CD8+ T cells sorted from blood. This TCR was recovered from a human donor in good health. The chain recombines TRBV7-8 with TRBJ1-1; D gene unclear. CDR3 in amino acids: CASSYLTPYTGKGAFF. The CDR3 bases are TGTGCCAGCAGTTACCTAACTCCATACACGGGCAAAGGAGCTTTCTTT.